This T cell receptor (beta chain) derives from a study of preoperative IRX-2 immunotherapy in early breast cancer. Treatment denoted: preoperative locoregional IRX-2 cytokine immunotherapy. This phase Ib study tested locoregional IRX-2 cytokine immunotherapy given before surgery. Data came from immunoSEQ multiplex PCR; TCRdb stores just in-frame clones and leaves some out. The sample contains about 32,000 clones, under 85% of which appear only once. Germline CDR1 reads LNHDA; CDR2 reads SQIVND (reference sequence). The V gene end was trimmed by 5 bases and the J gene end by 0 bases; junction bases not matched to a gene: 7. This CDR3 is built from 16 residues.

The TCR sequence derives from a human donor with breast cancer. The sequencing used lymph node tissue, collected from a patient treated with IRX-2 immunotherapy. The chain is built from TRBV19 and TRBJ2-3, with 8 bases fitting TRBD2. The DNA for the CDR3 is TGTGCCAGTAGTCCTATAGCGGGGACTAGCACAGATACGCAGTATTTT. Translating gives CASSPIAGTSTDTQYF.